The next 15 T cell receptor beta chains were all read from a single sample in a study of T cell repertoires in cytomegalovirus infection. TCRdb used MiXCR to reprocess the reads, holding one entry per CDR3 protein. The table has 110,000 to 150,000 distinct CDR3 sequences, about 32% seen once. No cognate antigen is known for these TCRs. The sample was CD8+ T cells from cultured PBMCs, taken from culture after CMV antigen stimulation. These TCRs come from a human donor in good health (CMV status not recorded). Some clones in this sample may be carry-over from other donors' samples.

The table lists this clonotype with many counts. V usage is TRBV28 and J usage is TRBJ2-1; weak D call: TRBD2 (5 bases). The CDR3 consists of 14 residues. The germline V gene has CDR1 MDHEN and CDR2 SYDVKM. The V gene lost 4 bases and the J gene lost 8 bases, with 15 bases spanning the gap. The CDR3 spells CASSSPGSGDEQFF. The CDR3 bases are TGTGCCAGCAGTTCGCCGGGATCTGGCGATGAGCAGTTCTTC.

This clonotype was detected ten times or more. The CDR3 sequence: CASSWDRDWNEQFF. CDR3 nucleotide sequence: TGTGCCAGCAGTTGGGACAGGGATTGGAATGAGCAGTTCTTC. The gene calls are TRBV2 and TRBJ2-1, with 9 bases fitting TRBD1. Germline V lookup: CDR1 SNHLY, CDR2 FYNNEI. This CDR3 region has 14 residues. V shed 5 bases and J 7 bases; nucleotides not matched to a gene: 6. Supplemented by reference TRBV2 and TRBJ2-1, the full variable domain reads EPEVTQTPSHQVTQMGQEVILRCVPISNHLYFYWYRQILGQKVEFLVSFYNNEISEKSEIFDDQFSVERPDGSNFTLKIRSTKLEDSAMYFCASSWDRDWNEQFFGPGTRLTVL.

In its sample, this clonotype was seen a few times. The rearrangement uses TRBV4-1 and TRBJ2-7; 7 bases fit TRBD1. Germline CDR1 MGHRA, CDR2 YSYEKL. Trimming at V came to 3 bases and at J to 2 bases, leaving 7 bases not matched to a gene. The length of the CDR3 is 15 residues. CDR3 nucleotides: TGCGCCAGCAGCCAGGCGACAGGGCCCACCTACGAGCAGTACTTC. Amino acids: CASSQATGPTYEQYF.

The V gene is TRBV2, the J gene TRBJ1-2; TRBD1 is a possible D gene (5 bases). The CDR3 consists of 14 residues. Germline V CDR1 and CDR2: SNHLY, FYNNEI. Trimming cost V 2 bases and J 4 bases, with 11 bases left between them. The CDR3 sequence: CASSEYEGSYGYTF. The CDR3 DNA sequence: TGTGCCAGCAGTGAATATGAGGGGAGCTATGGCTACACCTTC.

V and J are TRBV27 and TRBJ1-1; D is undetermined. This CDR3 is 14 amino acids long. Trimming shortened V by 4 bases and J by 3 bases, and 12 bases separated the two germline ends. Germline loops: CDR1 MNHEY, CDR2 SMNVEV (reference sequence). CDR3 loop: CASSYDKIHTEAFF. Here the CDR3 DNA reads TGTGCCAGCAGTTATGACAAAATTCACACTGAAGCTTTCTTT.

This clonotype showed up many times. This sequence joins TRBV18 and TRBJ2-7; D possibly corresponds to TRBD1 (5 bases). Germline V gene sequence: CDR1 KGHSH, CDR2 LQKENI. The CDR3 runs to 13 residues. Trimming cost V 2 bases and J 0 bases, with 5 bases left between them. CDR3 in amino acids: CASSPDSSYEQYF. CDR3 coding DNA: TGTGCCAGCTCACCAGACAGCTCCTACGAGCAGTACTTC.

This clonotype was counted ten times or more. The chain recombines TRBV7-2 with TRBJ2-3, with D unresolved. CDR3 length equals 13 residues. Looked up from germline, CDR1 is SGHTA and CDR2 is FQGNSA. The ends were cut back, 5 bases at V and 3 bases at J, with 9 bases in the middle. CDR3 nucleotide sequence: TGTGCCAGCAGCATGCTAGGTACAGATACGCAGTATTTT. Translated: CASSMLGTDTQYF.

This clonotype was seen repeatedly, ten times or more. The CDR3 nucleotides are TGTGCCAGCAGAATCGGGGGGCGGATCGGGGAGCTGTTTTTT. Translated: CASRIGGRIGELFF. The rearrangement joins TRBV7-6 to TRBJ2-2; TRBD2 might be the D (7 bases). V lost 6 bases to trimming and J lost 7 bases, with 15 bases between them. The CDR3 extends over 14 amino acids. CDR1 and CDR2 (germline): SGHVS, FNYEAQ.

Ten or more counts support this clonotype. The chain employs TRBV4-1 and TRBJ1-2, with 7 bases aligning to TRBD1. The CDR3 totals 15 residues. Germline loops: CDR1 MGHRA, CDR2 YSYEKL. With 0 bases clipped from V and 4 bases from J, the junction kept 5 bases outside the gene matches. The CDR3 nucleotides read TGCGCCAGCAGCCAAGAGACAGGGCAAAGCTATGGCTACACCTTC. This gives the protein CASSQETGQSYGYTF.

The CDR3 sequence: CASSQEGWSTDTQYF. DNA for the CDR3: TGCGCCAGCAGCCAAGAGGGGTGGAGCACAGATACGCAGTATTTT. The genes are TRBV4-1 and TRBJ2-3; D is unclear. CDR1 MGHRA and CDR2 YSYEKL come from the germline V gene. This CDR3 has 15 amino acids. V was trimmed by 0 bases and J by 0 bases, leaving 7 bases between them.

This chain uses TRBV20-1 with TRBJ2-1; 7 bases fit TRBD1. CDR3 length: 15 residues. CDR1 and CDR2 from the germline V gene are DFQATT and SNEGSKA (reference sequence). V lost 0 bases to trimming and J lost 0 bases; unmatched junction nucleotides: 2. The CDR3 loop is CSARDRDSSYNEQFF. CDR3 coding DNA: TGCAGTGCTAGAGATCGGGACAGCTCCTACAATGAGCAGTTCTTC.

This chain connects TRBV27 to TRBJ1-1, with D tentatively TRBD1 (5 bases). V was clipped by 4 bases and J by 8 bases, with 11 bases between them. Germline loops: CDR1 MNHEY, CDR2 SMNVEV (reference sequence). This CDR3 is built from 12 residues. CDR3 sequence: CASSSGAREAFF. As DNA, the CDR3 is TGTGCCAGCAGTTCCGGGGCTCGCGAAGCTTTCTTT.

This clonotype was picked up many times. The V gene is TRBV6-5, the J gene TRBJ1-2, with 7 positions matching TRBD1. This CDR3 contains 14 residues. V gave up 0 bases and J gave up 5 bases; unmatched junction bases: 3. Per the germline V gene, CDR1 is MNHEY and CDR2 is SVGAGI. CDR3 sequence (DNA): TGTGCCAGCAGTTACTCGCCAGGGGGATATGGCTACACCTTC. Amino acids: CASSYSPGGYGYTF.

The V and J genes are TRBV20-1 and TRBJ1-1; TRBD1 agrees at 7 bases. This CDR3 has 14 amino acids. The V gene end was trimmed by 0 bases and the J gene end by 5 bases; junction bases not matched to a gene: 6. The germline V gene encodes CDR1 DFQATT and CDR2 SNEGSKA (reference sequence). The CDR3 sequence is CSARDWRGPTEAFF. DNA of the CDR3: TGCAGTGCTAGAGATTGGAGGGGGCCGACTGAAGCTTTCTTT.

In its sample, this clonotype was seen many times. The chain links TRBV7-8 to TRBJ2-7; a weak D match, TRBD2 (6 bases). The CDR3 sequence is 13 residues long. Germline CDR1 is SGHVS and CDR2 is FQNEAQ. Trimming pared 5 bases from V and 4 bases from J, leaving 12 bases between. In DNA form, the CDR3 reads TGTGCCAGCAGCGTGGGACTGCGGTACGAGCAGTACTTC. Protein product: CASSVGLRYEQYF.